Listed here are 6 T cell receptor beta chains from one sample, sequenced in a study of shared clonotypes between healthy human individuals. Sequenced by immunoSEQ multiplex PCR; TCRdb stores in-frame clones only, minus some. The sample includes about 2,500,000 clones, 90% to 95% seen only once; the top ten take roughly 0.15%. Sequenced input: naive CD4+ T cells sorted from blood. Subset noted: CD45RA+ positively selected. Source of these receptors: a man younger than 35 in good health.

The gene calls are TRBV6-6 and TRBJ1-5; D unclear. Trimming removed 5 bases at V and 3 bases at J, with 14 bases between. The germline V gene encodes CDR1 MNHNY and CDR2 SVGAGI (reference sequence). This CDR3 comprises 15 residues. Written as DNA, the CDR3 is TGTGCCAGCAGTCCCTGGACCGGCCTCAATCAGCCCCAGCATTTT. Encoded protein: CASSPWTGLNQPQHF.

About this clone: Other DNA sequences of this sample code for an identical CDR3. The rearrangement joins TRBV7-2 to TRBJ2-7, with 13 bases identical to TRBD2. Germline V gene lookup returns CDR1 SGHTA and CDR2 FQGNSA. V was clipped by 1 base and J by 4 bases; unmatched bases: 1. This CDR3 contains 15 residues. In DNA form, the CDR3 reads TGTGCCAGCAGCTTAGAACTAGCGGGAGGGTACGAGCAGTACTTC. This gives the protein CASSLELAGGYEQYF.

V is TRBV21-1 and J is TRBJ1-2. TRBV21-1 counts as a pseudogene. This CDR3 spans 15 amino acids. CDR3 nucleotides: TGTGCCAGCAGCTCCCCAGCGTCAACTAACTATGGCTACACCTTC. Amino acids: CASSSPASTNYGYTF.

This chain joins TRBV4-1 and TRBJ1-6; no clear D. The CDR3 length is 17 residues. Trimming removed 0 bases from V and 6 bases from J, with 15 bases in between. Germline CDR1 MGHRA, CDR2 YSYEKL. The CDR3, as DNA: TGCGCCAGCAGCCAAGATTCCATGTTTGAGGTTAATTCACCCCTCCACTTT. Its translation is CASSQDSMFEVNSPLHF.

The V call is TRBV6-1, the J call TRBJ2-2; the match to TRBD2 covers 10 bases. The CDR3 spans 15 residues. With 6 bases clipped from V and 2 bases from J, the junction kept 3 bases outside the gene matches. Germline loops: CDR1 MNHNS, CDR2 SASEGT. This CDR3 is CASRLAGLNTGELFF. For the CDR3, the DNA is TGTGCCAGCAGACTAGCGGGGCTAAACACCGGGGAGCTGTTTTTT.

The V call is TRBV19, the J call TRBJ1-2, with 9 bases lining up with TRBD1. With V trimmed by 7 bases and J by 0 bases, 9 bases remained unmatched. Germline CDR1 LNHDA, CDR2 SQIVND (reference sequence). This CDR3 comprises 16 residues. The CDR3 is CASTSGTGKTNYGYTF. CDR3 nucleotide sequence: TGTGCCAGTACTTCCGGGACAGGGAAAACTAACTATGGCTACACCTTC.